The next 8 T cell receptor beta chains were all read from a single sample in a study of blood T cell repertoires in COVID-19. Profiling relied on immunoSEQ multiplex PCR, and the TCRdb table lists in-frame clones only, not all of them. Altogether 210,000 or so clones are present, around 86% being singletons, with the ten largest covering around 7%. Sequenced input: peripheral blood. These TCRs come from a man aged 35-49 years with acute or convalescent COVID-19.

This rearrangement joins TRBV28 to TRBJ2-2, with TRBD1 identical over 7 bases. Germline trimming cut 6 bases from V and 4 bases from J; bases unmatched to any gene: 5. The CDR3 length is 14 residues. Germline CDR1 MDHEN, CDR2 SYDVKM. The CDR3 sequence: CASSPGQFTGELFF. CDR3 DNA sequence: TGTGCCAGCAGCCCGGGACAGTTCACCGGGGAGCTGTTTTTT.

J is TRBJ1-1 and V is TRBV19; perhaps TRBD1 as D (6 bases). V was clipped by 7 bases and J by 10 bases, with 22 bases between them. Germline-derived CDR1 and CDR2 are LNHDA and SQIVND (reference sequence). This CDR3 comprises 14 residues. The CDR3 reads CASNPQGPIGGAFF. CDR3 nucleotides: TGTGCCAGTAACCCCCAGGGGCCAATAGGCGGAGCTTTCTTT.

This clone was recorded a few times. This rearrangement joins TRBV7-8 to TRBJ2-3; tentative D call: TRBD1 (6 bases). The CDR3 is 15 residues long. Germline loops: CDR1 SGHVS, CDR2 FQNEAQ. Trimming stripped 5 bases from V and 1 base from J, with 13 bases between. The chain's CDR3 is CASSPGVQGTDTQYF. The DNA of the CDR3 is TGTGCCAGCAGCCCAGGGGTTCAAGGCACAGATACGCAGTATTTT.

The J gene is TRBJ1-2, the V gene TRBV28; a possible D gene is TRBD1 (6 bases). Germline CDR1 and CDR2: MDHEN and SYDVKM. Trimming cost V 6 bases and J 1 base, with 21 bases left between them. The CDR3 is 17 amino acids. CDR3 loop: CASRTPSLGGLNYGYTF. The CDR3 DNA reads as TGTGCCAGCAGAACGCCCTCGTTGGGGGGGCTTAACTATGGCTACACCTTC.

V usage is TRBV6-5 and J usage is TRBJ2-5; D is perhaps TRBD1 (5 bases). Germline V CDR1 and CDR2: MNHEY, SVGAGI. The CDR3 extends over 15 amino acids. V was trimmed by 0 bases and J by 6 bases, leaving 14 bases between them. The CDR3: CASSYSTGGVQTQYF. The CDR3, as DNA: TGTGCCAGCAGTTACTCCACAGGTGGCGTACAGACCCAGTACTTC.

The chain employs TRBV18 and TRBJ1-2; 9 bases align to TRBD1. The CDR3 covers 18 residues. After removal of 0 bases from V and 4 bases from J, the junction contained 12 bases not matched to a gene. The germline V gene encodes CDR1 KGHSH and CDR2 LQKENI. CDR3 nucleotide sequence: TGTGCCAGCTCACCACCCATCGGACAGGGGAGGGTGCCCTATGGCTACACCTTC. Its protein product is CASSPPIGQGRVPYGYTF.

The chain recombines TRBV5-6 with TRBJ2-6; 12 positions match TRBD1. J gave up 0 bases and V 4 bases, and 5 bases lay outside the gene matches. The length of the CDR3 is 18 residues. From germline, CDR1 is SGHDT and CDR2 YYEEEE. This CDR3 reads CASSGTGGAYSGANVLTF. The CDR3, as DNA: TGTGCCAGCAGCGGGACAGGGGGCGCCTACTCTGGGGCCAACGTCCTGACTTTC. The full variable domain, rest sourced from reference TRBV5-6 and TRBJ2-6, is DAGVTQSPTHLIKTRGQQVTLRCSPKSGHDTVSWYQQALGQGPQFIFQYYEEEERQRGNFPDRFSGHQFPNYSSELNVNALLLGDSALYLCASSGTGGAYSGANVLTFGAGSRLTVL.

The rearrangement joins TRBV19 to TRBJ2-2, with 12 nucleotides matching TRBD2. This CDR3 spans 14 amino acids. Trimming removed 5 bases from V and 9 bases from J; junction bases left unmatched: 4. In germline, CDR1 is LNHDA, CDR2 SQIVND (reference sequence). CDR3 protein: CASSSSGGARELFF. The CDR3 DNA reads TGTGCCAGTAGTTCTAGCGGGGGGGCTCGGGAGCTGTTTTTT.